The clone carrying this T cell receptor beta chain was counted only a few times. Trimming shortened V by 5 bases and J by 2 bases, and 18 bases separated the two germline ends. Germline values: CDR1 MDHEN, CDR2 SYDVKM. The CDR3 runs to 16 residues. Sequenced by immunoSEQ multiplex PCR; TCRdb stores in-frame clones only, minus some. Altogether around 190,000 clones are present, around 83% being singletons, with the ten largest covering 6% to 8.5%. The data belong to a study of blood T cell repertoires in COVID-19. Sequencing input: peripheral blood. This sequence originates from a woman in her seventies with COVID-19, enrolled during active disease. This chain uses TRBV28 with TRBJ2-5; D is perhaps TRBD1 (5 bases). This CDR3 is CASSPPRVAGQETQYF. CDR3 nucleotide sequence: TGTGCCAGCAGTCCGCCCCGTGTGGCAGGGCAAGAGACCCAGTACTTC.